The 5 T cell receptor beta chains below all came from one sample that was sequenced in a study of PD-1 blockade in classical Hodgkin lymphoma. Produced via immunoSEQ multiplex PCR; TCRdb's table is partial and in-frame only. The sample records about 3,900 clones, around 66% being singletons. Time point denoted: cycle 4 day 1 (C4D1), after 6 weeks of nivolumab. No patient escaped relapse after autologous stem cell transplantation, and brentuximab vedotin exposure varied. Source: peripheral blood mononuclear cells (PBMCs), taken before the fourth cycle of nivolumab. The receptor source for this set is a human donor with classical Hodgkin lymphoma.

The genes are TRBV6-5 and TRBJ1-3; weak D call: TRBD1 (5 bases). Trimming took off 2 bases at V and 0 bases at J, with 11 bases between the two ends. Germline CDR1 MNHEY, CDR2 SVGAGI. This CDR3 spans 16 amino acids. The CDR3, as DNA: TGTGCCAGCAGTTACGACGGGGGAAACTCTGGAAACACCATATATTTT. As protein: CASSYDGGNSGNTIYF.

The chain joins TRBV27 to TRBJ2-1; weak D call: TRBD1 (6 bases). The CDR3 has 14 residues. The germline V gene encodes CDR1 MNHEY and CDR2 SMNVEV (reference sequence). V gave up 2 bases and J gave up 4 bases, with 9 bases separating them. This CDR3 is CASSLATGYNEQFF. For the CDR3, the DNA is TGTGCCAGCAGTTTAGCCACAGGGTACAATGAGCAGTTCTTC.

Of note for this clone: The sample holds other DNA sequences that translate to the same CDR3. The chain employs TRBV19 and TRBJ1-5, with TRBD1 matching over 9 bases. This CDR3 is 17 amino acids long. Germline V gives CDR1 LNHDA, CDR2 SQIVND (reference sequence). V shed 4 bases, J shed 8 bases, and the junction held 15 bases outside the gene matches. The chain's CDR3 is CASSTRLGRDRDKPQHF. The CDR3 coding sequence is TGTGCCAGTAGTACGAGACTCGGGCGGGACAGGGACAAGCCCCAGCATTTT.

The chain has TRBV30 and TRBJ2-7; 9 bases agree with TRBD1. CDR1 and CDR2 from the germline V gene are GTSNPN and SVGIG (reference sequence). The CDR3 is made up of 14 amino acids. Germline trimming cut 3 bases from V and 6 bases from J; bases unmatched to any gene: 9. CDR3 sequence reads: CAWSTGTGYSEQYF. The CDR3 DNA follows: TGTGCCTGGAGCACCGGGACAGGGTATTCCGAGCAGTACTTC.

This clone rates as hyperexpanded. This chain links TRBV6-1 with TRBJ2-2, with 12 positions matching TRBD2. Germline V CDR1 and CDR2: MNHNS, SASEGT. V lost 0 bases, J lost 0 bases, and 2 bases stayed unmatched. This CDR3 is built from 18 residues. The CDR3 is CASSEALAGGANTGELFF. DNA of the CDR3: TGTGCCAGCAGTGAAGCACTAGCGGGAGGCGCGAACACCGGGGAGCTGTTTTTT.